This T cell receptor (beta chain) was observed in a study of T cell repertoires in cytomegalovirus infection. Whole-study results and caveats: In two of eight donors, the top clonotype was HLA-C-restricted CMV-specific. Cumulative frequency (of public TCR beta family members) identified carriers of CMV plus the relevant HLA.

TCRdb reprocessed the reads with MiXCR, giving one entry per CDR3 protein. The sample holds 300,000 or so distinct CDR3 sequences, around 10% seen once. This clonotype was seen ten or more times. Its target is unknown. Trimming took off 5 bases at V and 4 bases at J, with 14 bases between the two ends. The CDR3 has 15 amino acids. The germline V gene has CDR1 SEHNR and CDR2 FQNEAQ (reference sequence). The chain uses TRBV7-9 and TRBJ1-4, with D possibly matching TRBD1 (5 bases). Sequences were obtained from PBMCs. The TCR was taken from a human donor in good health (CMV status not recorded). Some clones in this sample may be carry-over from other donors' samples. The CDR3 nucleotides read TGTGCCAGCAGCACTCAGGGACGGGGTAATGAAAAACTGTTTTTT. Its translation is CASSTQGRGNEKLFF.